Below, one T cell receptor (beta chain) is given with its context. Antigen unknown. The source of the sample is a study of pediatric ulcerative colitis. Study results and caveats: A couple of rectal CDR3 clonotypes occurred in all ulcerative colitis patients. In rectum, acute severe colitis had expanded clones and less diversity. A couple of patients had blood samples with substantially reduced template counts.

Per germline, CDR1 SGDLS and CDR2 YYNGEE. V was pared by 4 bases and J by 5 bases, with 12 bases between. The CDR3 spans 13 residues. Each sample received Survey-level depth of up to 500,000 reads. Measured with immunoSEQ multiplex PCR; TCRdb has only the in-frame clones, and not every one. Among tens of thousands of clones listed, over 80% were seen once. This sequence originates from a boy between 10 and 17 years old who was a control in a study of pediatric ulcerative colitis. Sequenced material: blood. The rearrangement uses TRBV9 and TRBJ1-2; tentatively, D is TRBD1 (6 bases). The DNA of the CDR3 is TGTGCCAGCAGCCAAGTTACAGGGTATGGCTACACCTTC. It translates to CASSQVTGYGYTF. The whole variable domain, remainder taken from reference TRBV9 and TRBJ1-2, is DSGVTQTPKHLITATGQRVTLRCSPRSGDLSVYWYQQSLDQGLQFLIQYYNGEERAKGNILERFSAQQFPDLHSELNLSSLELGDSALYFCASSQVTGYGYTFGSGTRLTVV.